Below are 17 T cell receptor beta chains sequenced from a single sample in a study of neoadjuvant anti-PD-1 for oral cavity cancer. Time point in this sample: after neoadjuvant nivolumab, at surgical resection. Some clones are missing from TCRdb's copy, which holds only in-frame ones; the method was immunoSEQ multiplex PCR. The sample holds some 14,000 clones, about two thirds seen once. Source: PBMCs, taken after nivolumab (anti-PD-1) treatment. Source of these receptors: a person aged 35-79 years with oral cavity squamous cell carcinoma.

J is TRBJ2-3 and V is TRBV2; D not resolved. CDR1 and CDR2 from the germline V gene are SNHLY and FYNNEI. Trimming took off 7 bases at V and 2 bases at J, with 16 bases between the two ends. The CDR3 runs 15 residues. CDR3 in DNA: TGTGCCAGCAAGATTGGCAGTCACTACACAGATACGCAGTATTTT. Encoded protein: CASKIGSHYTDTQYF.

The gene calls are TRBV30 and TRBJ1-4, with 7 positions matching TRBD1. The CDR3 length is 16 residues. The trim removed 0 bases at V and 3 bases at J, leaving 7 bases unmatched. From germline, CDR1 is GTSNPN and CDR2 SVGIG (reference sequence). CDR3 nucleotides: TGTGCCTGGAGTGTAGCCGACAGGGTGGCTAATGAAAAACTGTTTTTT. The encoded protein is CAWSVADRVANEKLFF.

The rearrangement joins TRBV6-5 to TRBJ2-7; D remains unclear. CDR3 size: 12 residues. Germline V gene lookup returns CDR1 MNHEY and CDR2 SVGAGI. The V end lost 2 bases, the J end lost 7 bases, and 9 bases lay between the germline ends. The CDR3 spells CASSYDLKEQYF. DNA for the CDR3: TGTGCCAGCAGTTACGATTTGAAAGAGCAGTACTTC.

This clone was seen a few times. This chain joins TRBV13 and TRBJ2-7, with D perhaps TRBD2 (6 bases). V shed 4 bases and J shed 6 bases, with 13 bases lying between them. Germline V gene lookup returns CDR1 PRHDT and CDR2 FYEKMQ (reference sequence). CDR3 length: 13 amino acids. CDR3 DNA sequence: TGTGCCAGCAGCTCCGAGGAGGGCGGCGAGCAGTACTTC. Translated, it gives CASSSEEGGEQYF.

The J gene is TRBJ2-1, the V gene TRBV4-2; tentative D call: TRBD2 (6 bases). The V end lost 0 bases, the J end lost 0 bases, and 21 bases lay between the germline ends. CDR3 length: 20 amino acids. Germline CDR1 reads LGHNA; CDR2 reads YNFKEQ. CDR3 coding DNA: TGTGCCAGCAGCCAAGAGATAATGGAGGGGCAATTGAGCTCCTACAATGAGCAGTTCTTC. Protein sequence: CASSQEIMEGQLSSYNEQFF.

The chain has TRBV4-1 and TRBJ2-2, with D possibly being TRBD1 (6 bases). Trimming removed 5 bases at V and 2 bases at J, with 15 bases between. Looked up from germline, CDR1 is MGHRA and CDR2 is YSYEKL. The CDR3 is made up of 16 amino acids. CDR3 sequence (DNA): TGCGCCAGCAGCAGCCCGGGACAATTAAACACCGGGGAGCTGTTTTTT. It translates to CASSSPGQLNTGELFF.

The J gene is TRBJ2-5, the V gene TRBV5-1, with D perhaps TRBD1 (6 bases). Germline V gene sequence: CDR1 SGHRS, CDR2 YFSETQ. V was trimmed by 4 bases and J by 5 bases, leaving 9 bases between them. The CDR3 is made up of 12 amino acids. This CDR3 is CASSLQGETQYF. The CDR3 nucleotides read TGCGCCAGCAGCCTCCAGGGGGAGACCCAGTACTTC.

The chain couples TRBV7-9 to TRBJ2-7, with TRBD1 identical over 9 bases. V lost 5 bases and J lost 0; bases outside the gene matches: 5. Germline V gene sequence: CDR1 SEHNR, CDR2 FQNEAQ (reference sequence). The CDR3 has 15 residues. CDR3 sequence (DNA): TGTGCCAGCAGCGACGGACAGGGGCTCTCCTACGAGCAGTACTTC. Translating gives CASSDGQGLSYEQYF. The complete variable domain, with remaining parts taken from reference TRBV7-9 and TRBJ2-7, reads DTGVSQNPRHKITKRGQNVTFRCDPISEHNRLYWYRQTLGQGPEFLTYFQNEAQLEKSRLLSDRFSAERPKGSFSTLEIQRTEQGDSAMYLCASSDGQGLSYEQYFGPGTRLTVT.

The chain uses TRBV19 and TRBJ1-5; 11 bases are shared with TRBD1. The CDR3 has 15 amino acids. The junction had 5 bases not matched to a gene; V was cut back by 6 bases and J by 4 bases. From germline, CDR1 is LNHDA and CDR2 SQIVND (reference sequence). The CDR3 DNA sequence: TGTGCCAGTAGCCGGGACAGGGGGGGTAATCAGCCCCAGCATTTT. Its translation is CASSRDRGGNQPQHF.

This clone has a handful of counts. J is TRBJ1-5 and V is TRBV28; TRBD1 agrees at 10 bases. With V trimmed by 8 bases and J by 5 bases, 12 bases remained unmatched. Germline values: CDR1 MDHEN, CDR2 SYDVKM. The CDR3 is made up of 16 amino acids. CDR3 in DNA: TGTGCCAGCGCGAGGGGCACGACAGGGGGCGATCAGCCCCAGCATTTT. Amino acids: CASARGTTGGDQPQHF. Variable domain in full (rest from reference TRBV28 and TRBJ1-5): DVKVTQSSRYLVKRTGEKVFLECVQDMDHENMFWYRQDPGLGLRLIYFSYDVKMKEKGDIPEGYSVSREKKERFSLILESASTNQTSMYLCASARGTTGGDQPQHFGDGTRLSIL.

V gene TRBV5-1 combines with J gene TRBJ2-1; the match to TRBD2 covers 9 bases. Germline CDR1 is SGHRS and CDR2 is YFSETQ. This CDR3 is 13 amino acids long. Trimming at V came to 5 bases and at J to 10 bases, leaving 7 bases not matched to a gene. The CDR3: CASSPGTSSEQFF. CDR3 DNA: TGCGCCAGCAGTCCCGGGACTAGCTCCGAGCAGTTCTTC.

The chain joins TRBV5-4 to TRBJ2-7; TRBD2 matches at 9 bases. Germline V gene sequence: CDR1 SGHNT, CDR2 YYREEE (reference sequence). Trimming removed 4 bases from V and 7 bases from J; junction bases left unmatched: 12. This CDR3 is 15 amino acids long. In DNA form, the CDR3 reads TGTGCCAGCAGCATTCATAGCGGGAGCCTGAGTGAGCAGTACTTC. Its protein is CASSIHSGSLSEQYF.

The V and J genes are TRBV9 and TRBJ2-2; perhaps TRBD2 as D (5 bases). The CDR3 extends over 14 amino acids. With 0 bases removed from V and 4 bases from J, the gap between germline ends came to 7 bases. Germline CDR1 is SGDLS and CDR2 is YYNGEE. The CDR3 loop reads CASSVVAGTGELFF. In nucleotides, the CDR3 is TGTGCCAGCAGCGTAGTGGCGGGCACCGGGGAGCTGTTTTTT.

The chain links TRBV28 to TRBJ2-7; 7 bases are shared with TRBD2. After removal of 3 bases from V and 0 bases from J, the junction contained 8 bases not matched to a gene. The length of the CDR3 is 16 residues. Germline CDR1 and CDR2: MDHEN and SYDVKM. CDR3 nucleotide sequence: TGTGCCAGCAGTTTGGGTGGGGGGGAAAGCTCCTACGAGCAGTACTTC. Protein sequence: CASSLGGGESSYEQYF.

This rearrangement joins TRBV7-2 to TRBJ2-1; 12 bases are a match to TRBD2. The CDR3 length is 16 residues. Germline lookup yields CDR1 SGHTA and CDR2 FQGNSA. V dropped 1 base and J dropped 7; count of bases not matched to a gene: 5. CDR3 sequence: CASSLGSSGRGNEQFF. Written as DNA, the CDR3 is TGTGCCAGCAGCTTAGGTTCTAGCGGGAGGGGGAATGAGCAGTTCTTC.

J is TRBJ2-3 and V is TRBV19, with D maybe TRBD2 (5 bases). V lost 5 bases and J lost 4, with 10 bases in between. The germline CDR1 and CDR2 sequences are LNHDA and SQIVND (reference sequence). The CDR3 runs 13 residues. The CDR3 is CASSEGVADTQYF. In DNA form, the CDR3 reads TGTGCCAGTAGTGAGGGTGTCGCAGATACGCAGTATTTT.

The V and J genes are TRBV25-1 and TRBJ2-2, with 8 bases aligning to TRBD2. After removal of 2 bases from V and 0 bases from J, the junction contained 8 bases not matched to a gene. Per germline, CDR1 MGHDK and CDR2 SYGVNS. This CDR3 has 18 residues. In nucleotides, the CDR3 is TGTGCCAGCAGTGAAGGGCTAGCGGGTTCCGCGAACACCGGGGAGCTGTTTTTT. This gives the protein CASSEGLAGSANTGELFF.